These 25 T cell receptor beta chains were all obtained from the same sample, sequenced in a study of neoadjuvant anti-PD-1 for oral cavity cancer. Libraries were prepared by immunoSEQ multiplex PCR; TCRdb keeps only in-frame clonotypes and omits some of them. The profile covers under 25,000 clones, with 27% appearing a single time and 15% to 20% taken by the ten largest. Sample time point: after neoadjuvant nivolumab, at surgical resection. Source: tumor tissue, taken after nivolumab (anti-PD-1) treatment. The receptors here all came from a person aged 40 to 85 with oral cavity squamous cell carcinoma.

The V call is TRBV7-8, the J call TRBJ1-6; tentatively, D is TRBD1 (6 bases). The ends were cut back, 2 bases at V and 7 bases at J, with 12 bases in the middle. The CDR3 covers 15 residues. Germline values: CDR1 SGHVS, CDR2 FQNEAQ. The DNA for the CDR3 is TGTGCCAGCAGCTTAATGTCAGGGGACAATTCACCCCTCCACTTT. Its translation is CASSLMSGDNSPLHF.

The CDR3 DNA reads TGCGCCAGCAGTCCGGGGGCGGTCGAGCAGTACTTC. This gives the protein CASSPGAVEQYF. The chain joins TRBV5-1 to TRBJ2-7; D tentatively reads TRBD1 or TRBD2 (6 bases each). CDR1 SGHRS and CDR2 YFSETQ come from the germline V gene. Between the trimmed V and J ends, which lost 5 bases and 6 bases, there was a span of 12 bases. The CDR3 has 12 amino acids.

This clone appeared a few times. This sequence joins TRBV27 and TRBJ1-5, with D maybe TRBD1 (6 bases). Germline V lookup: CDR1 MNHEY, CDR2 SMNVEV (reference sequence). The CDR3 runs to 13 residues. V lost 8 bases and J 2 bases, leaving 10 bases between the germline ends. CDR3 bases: TGTGCCAGCGCCGCAGGGGGCAATCAGCCCCAGCATTTT. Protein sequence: CASAAGGNQPQHF.

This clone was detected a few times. The CDR3 loop is CAIADANTGELFF. CDR3 in DNA: TGTGCCATTGCAGACGCGAACACCGGGGAGCTGTTTTTT. This chain links TRBV19 with TRBJ2-2; D unresolved. V was pared by 10 bases and J by 0 bases, with 9 bases between. CDR3 length equals 13 residues. Germline values: CDR1 LNHDA, CDR2 SQIVND (reference sequence). Filled out from reference TRBV19 and TRBJ2-2, the complete variable domain reads DGGITQSPKYLFRKEGQNVTLSCEQNLNHDAMYWYRQDPGQGLRLIYYSQIVNDFQKGDIAEGYSVSREKKESFPLTVTSAQKNPTAFYLCAIADANTGELFFGEGSRLTVL.

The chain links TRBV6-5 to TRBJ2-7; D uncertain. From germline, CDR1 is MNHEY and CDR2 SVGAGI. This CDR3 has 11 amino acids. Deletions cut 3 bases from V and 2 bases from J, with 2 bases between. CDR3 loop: CASSYAYEQYF. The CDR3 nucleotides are TGTGCCAGCAGTTATGCCTACGAGCAGTACTTC.

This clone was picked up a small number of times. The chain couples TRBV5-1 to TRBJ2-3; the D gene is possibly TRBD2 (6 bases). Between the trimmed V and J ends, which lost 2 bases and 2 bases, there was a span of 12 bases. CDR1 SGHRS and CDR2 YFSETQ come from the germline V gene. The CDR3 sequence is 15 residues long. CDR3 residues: CASSLGGTPTDTQYF. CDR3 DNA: TGCGCCAGCAGCTTAGGTGGGACTCCCACAGATACGCAGTATTTT.

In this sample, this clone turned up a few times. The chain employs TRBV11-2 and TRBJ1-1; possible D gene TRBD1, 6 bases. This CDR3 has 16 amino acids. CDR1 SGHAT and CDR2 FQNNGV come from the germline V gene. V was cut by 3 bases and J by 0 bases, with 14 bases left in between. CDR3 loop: CASSFRQDYMNTEAFF. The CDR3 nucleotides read TGTGCCAGCAGCTTTCGACAGGACTACATGAACACTGAAGCTTTCTTT.

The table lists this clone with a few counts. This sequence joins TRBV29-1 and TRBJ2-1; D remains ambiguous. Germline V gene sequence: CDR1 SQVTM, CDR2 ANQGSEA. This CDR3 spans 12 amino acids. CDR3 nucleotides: TGCACCGTGGGTCGGTCCTACAATGAGCAGTTCTTC. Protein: CTVGRSYNEQFF.

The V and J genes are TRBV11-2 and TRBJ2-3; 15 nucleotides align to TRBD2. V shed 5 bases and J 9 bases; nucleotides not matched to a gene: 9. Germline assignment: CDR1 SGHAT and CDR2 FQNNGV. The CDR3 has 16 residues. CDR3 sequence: CASSLGTSGGPGTQYF. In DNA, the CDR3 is TGTGCCAGCAGCCTCGGGACTAGCGGGGGGCCGGGGACGCAGTATTTT.

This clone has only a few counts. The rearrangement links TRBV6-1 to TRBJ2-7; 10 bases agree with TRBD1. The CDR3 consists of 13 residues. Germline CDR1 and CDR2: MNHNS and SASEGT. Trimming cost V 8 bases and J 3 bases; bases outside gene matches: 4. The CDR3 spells CASERTGGYEQYF. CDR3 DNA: TGTGCCAGCGAGAGGACAGGGGGCTACGAGCAGTACTTC.

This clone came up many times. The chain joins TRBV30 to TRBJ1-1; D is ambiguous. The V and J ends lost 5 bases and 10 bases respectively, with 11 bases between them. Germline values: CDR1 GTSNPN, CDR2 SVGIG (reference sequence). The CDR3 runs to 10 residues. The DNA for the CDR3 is TGTGCCTGGGAAGTTCGAAGAGCTTTCTTT. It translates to CAWEVRRAFF.

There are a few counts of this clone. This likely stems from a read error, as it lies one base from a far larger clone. CDR3 protein: CASSLNNEQFF. The CDR3 nucleotides read TGTGCCAGCAGCCTGAACAATGAGCAGTTCTTC. The V call is TRBV5-6, the J call TRBJ2-1, with unresolved D. Looked up from germline, CDR1 is SGHDT and CDR2 is YYEEEE. Trimming pared 4 bases from V and 5 bases from J, leaving 4 bases between. The CDR3 runs 11 residues.

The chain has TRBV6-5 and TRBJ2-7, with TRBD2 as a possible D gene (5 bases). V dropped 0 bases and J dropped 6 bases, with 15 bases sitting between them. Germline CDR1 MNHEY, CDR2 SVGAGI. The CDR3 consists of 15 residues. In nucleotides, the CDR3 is TGTGCCAGCAGTTACTCGAGGGCCACCGGATCCGAGCAGTACTTC. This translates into CASSYSRATGSEQYF.

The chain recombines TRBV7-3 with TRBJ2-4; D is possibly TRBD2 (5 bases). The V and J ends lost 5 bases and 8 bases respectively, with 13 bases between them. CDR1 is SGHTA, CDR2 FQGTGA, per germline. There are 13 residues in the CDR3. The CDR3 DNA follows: TGTGCCAGCAGCCGAGGGAGTAGGGACATTCAGTACTTC. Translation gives CASSRGSRDIQYF.

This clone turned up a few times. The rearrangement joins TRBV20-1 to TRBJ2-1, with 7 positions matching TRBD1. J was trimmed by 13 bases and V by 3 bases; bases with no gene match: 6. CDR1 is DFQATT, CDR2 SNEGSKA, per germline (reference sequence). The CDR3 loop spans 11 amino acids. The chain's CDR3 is CSASRGPRQFF. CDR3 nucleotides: TGCAGTGCTAGTAGGGGGCCGCGACAGTTCTTC.

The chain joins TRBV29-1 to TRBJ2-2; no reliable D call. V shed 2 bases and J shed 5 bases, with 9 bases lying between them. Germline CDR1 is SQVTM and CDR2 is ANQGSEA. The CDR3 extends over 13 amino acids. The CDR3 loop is CSVEISSTGELFF. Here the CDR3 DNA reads TGCAGCGTTGAAATTAGCTCGACCGGGGAGCTGTTTTTT.

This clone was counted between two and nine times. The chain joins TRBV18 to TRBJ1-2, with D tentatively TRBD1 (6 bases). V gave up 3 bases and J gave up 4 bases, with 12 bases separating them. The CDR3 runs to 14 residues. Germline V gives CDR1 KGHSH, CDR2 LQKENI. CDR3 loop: CASSPSDRTYGYTF. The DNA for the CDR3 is TGTGCCAGCTCACCGTCTGACAGGACCTATGGCTACACCTTC.

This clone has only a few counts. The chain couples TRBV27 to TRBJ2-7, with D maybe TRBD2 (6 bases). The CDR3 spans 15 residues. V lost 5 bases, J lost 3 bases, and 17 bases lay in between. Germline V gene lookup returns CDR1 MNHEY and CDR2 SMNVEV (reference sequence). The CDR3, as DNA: TGTGCCAGCAGTCAAGGGACTTTGGGGCTCTACGAGCAGTACTTC. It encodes CASSQGTLGLYEQYF.

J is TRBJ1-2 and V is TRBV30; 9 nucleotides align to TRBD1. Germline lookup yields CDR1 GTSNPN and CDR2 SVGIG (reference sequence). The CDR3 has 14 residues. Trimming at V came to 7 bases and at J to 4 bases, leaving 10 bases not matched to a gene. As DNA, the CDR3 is TGTGCCTCCCCATCCCCGGGACAGGGCTATGGCTACACCTTC. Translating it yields CASPSPGQGYGYTF. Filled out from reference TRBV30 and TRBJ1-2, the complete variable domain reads SQTIHQWPATLVQPVGSPLSLECTVEGTSNPNLYWYRQAAGRGLQLLFYSVGIGQISSEVPQNLSASRPQDRQFILSSKKLLLSDSGFYLCASPSPGQGYGYTFGSGTRLTVV.

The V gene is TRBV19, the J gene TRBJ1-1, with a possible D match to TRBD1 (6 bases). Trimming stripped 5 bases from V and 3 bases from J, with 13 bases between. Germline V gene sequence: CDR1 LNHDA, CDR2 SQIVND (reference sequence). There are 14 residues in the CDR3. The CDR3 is CASSLPGAYTEAFF. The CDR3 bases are TGTGCCAGTAGTTTGCCGGGGGCTTACACTGAAGCTTTCTTT.

The CDR3 sequence: CASSESGPYEQYF. In nucleotides, the CDR3 is TGCGCCAGCAGTGAGTCAGGACCCTACGAGCAGTACTTC. The chain couples TRBV10-2 to TRBJ2-7; D is ambiguous. Germline V gives CDR1 WSHSY, CDR2 SAAADI. V shed 0 bases and J shed 2 bases, with 5 bases lying between them. CDR3 length: 13 amino acids.

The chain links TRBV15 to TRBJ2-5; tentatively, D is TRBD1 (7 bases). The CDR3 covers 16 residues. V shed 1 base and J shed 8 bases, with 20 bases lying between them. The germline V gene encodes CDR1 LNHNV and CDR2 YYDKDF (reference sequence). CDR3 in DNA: TGTGCCACCAGCAGAGTAGGGATAACGGGGGACAGCACCCAGTACTTC. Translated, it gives CATSRVGITGDSTQYF.

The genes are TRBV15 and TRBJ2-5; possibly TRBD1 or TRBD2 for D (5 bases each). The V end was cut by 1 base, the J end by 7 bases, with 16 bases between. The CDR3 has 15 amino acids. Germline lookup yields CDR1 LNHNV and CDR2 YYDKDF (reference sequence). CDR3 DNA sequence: TGTGCCACCAGCAGAGTGGGGCTAGCTCTGGTGACCCAGTACTTC. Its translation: CATSRVGLALVTQYF.

The CDR3 loop is CASSHSGRDSYEQYF. The CDR3 region has the DNA TGTGCCAGCAGCCATAGCGGGAGGGACTCCTACGAGCAGTACTTC. The chain carries TRBV5-4 and TRBJ2-7; 11 bases are a match to TRBD2. CDR3 size: 15 residues. Germline V CDR1 and CDR2: SGHNT, YYREEE (reference sequence). The J segment lost 0 bases and the V segment lost 4 bases, leaving 3 bases of the junction unmatched.

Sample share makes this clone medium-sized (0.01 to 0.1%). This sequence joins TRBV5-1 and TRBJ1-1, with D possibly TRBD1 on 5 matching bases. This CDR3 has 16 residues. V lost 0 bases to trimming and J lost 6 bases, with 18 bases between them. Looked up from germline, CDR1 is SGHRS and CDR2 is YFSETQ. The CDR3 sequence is CASSLASIGGVSEAFF. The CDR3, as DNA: TGCGCCAGCAGCTTGGCCTCTATCGGGGGGGTATCTGAAGCTTTCTTT.